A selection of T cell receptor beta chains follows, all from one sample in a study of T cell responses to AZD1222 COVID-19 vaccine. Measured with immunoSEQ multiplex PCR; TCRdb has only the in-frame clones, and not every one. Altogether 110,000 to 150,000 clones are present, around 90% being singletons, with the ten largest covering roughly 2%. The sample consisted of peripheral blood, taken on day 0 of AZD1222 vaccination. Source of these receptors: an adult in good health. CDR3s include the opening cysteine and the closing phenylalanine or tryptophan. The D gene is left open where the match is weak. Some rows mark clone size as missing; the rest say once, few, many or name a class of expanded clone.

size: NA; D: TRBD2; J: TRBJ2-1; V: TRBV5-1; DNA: TGCGCCAGCAGCGGCGAAACTAGCGGGGGCCCTGAGCAGTTCTTC; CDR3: CASSGETSGGPEQFF
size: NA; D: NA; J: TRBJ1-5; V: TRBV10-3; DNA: TGTGCCACCAAGGGTCCAGGAGACAATCAGCCCCAGCATTTT; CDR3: CATKGPGDNQPQHF
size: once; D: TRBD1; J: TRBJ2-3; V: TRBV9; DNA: TGTGCCAGCAGCCCGACAGGGGGAAAAAACACAGATACGCAGTATTTT; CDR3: CASSPTGGKNTDTQYF
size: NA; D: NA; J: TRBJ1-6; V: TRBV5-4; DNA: TGTGCCAGCAGCCGGACGGGCGGGGGGTATAATTCACCCCTCCACTTT; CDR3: CASSRTGGGYNSPLHF
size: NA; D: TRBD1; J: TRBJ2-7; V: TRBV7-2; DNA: TGTGCCAGCAGCTTAGCGCCCCAGGGGGCCAACGAGCAGTACTTC; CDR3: CASSLAPQGANEQYF
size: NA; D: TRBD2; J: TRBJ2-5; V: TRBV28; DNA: TGTGCCAGCACGGGGGGGCGGGTTGAGACCCAGTACTTC; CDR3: CASTGGRVETQYF
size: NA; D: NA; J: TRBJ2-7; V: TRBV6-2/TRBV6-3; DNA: TGTGCCAGCAGTTATGCTCAGGGATACGAGCAGTACTTC; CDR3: CASSYAQGYEQYF
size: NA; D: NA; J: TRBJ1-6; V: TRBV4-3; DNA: TGCGCCAGCAGCCGCGAAGAAGAAGGGTATAATTCACCCCTCCACTTT; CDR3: CASSREEEGYNSPLHF
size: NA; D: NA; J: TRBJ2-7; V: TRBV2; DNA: TGTGCCAGCAGTGTTTTTGGCAACTCCTACGAGCAGTACTTC; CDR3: CASSVFGNSYEQYF
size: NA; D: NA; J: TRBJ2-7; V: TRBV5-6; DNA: TGTGCCAGCAGCTTGGCAGGGCCCTACGAGCAGTACTTC; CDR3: CASSLAGPYEQYF
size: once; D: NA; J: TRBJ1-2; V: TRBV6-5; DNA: TGTGCCAGCAGTTACCTAACGAGCAGCTCCGGCTACACCTTC; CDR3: CASSYLTSSSGYTF
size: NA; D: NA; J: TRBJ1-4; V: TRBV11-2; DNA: TGTGCCAGCAGCTCGGACGGATTTAATGAAAAACTGTTTTTT; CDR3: CASSSDGFNEKLFF
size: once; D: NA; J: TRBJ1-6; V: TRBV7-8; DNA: TGTGCCAGCAGCCCCGGCGCCCTTAATTCACCCCTCCACTTT; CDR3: CASSPGALNSPLHF
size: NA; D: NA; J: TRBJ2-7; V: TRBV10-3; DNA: TGTGCCATCAGCACAGGCAACGAGCAGTACTTC; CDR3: CAISTGNEQYF
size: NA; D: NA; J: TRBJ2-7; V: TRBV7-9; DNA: TGTGCCAGCACCCCCTTAAACTCCTACGAGCAGTACTTC; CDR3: CASTPLNSYEQYF
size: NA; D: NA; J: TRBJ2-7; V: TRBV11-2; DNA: TGTGCCAGCAGCCTAAACGGGGATGGGCGGCAGTACTTC; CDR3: CASSLNGDGRQYF
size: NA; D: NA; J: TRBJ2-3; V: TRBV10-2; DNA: TGCGCCAGCAGCGACAGCACAGATACGCAGTATTTT; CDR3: CASSDSTDTQYF
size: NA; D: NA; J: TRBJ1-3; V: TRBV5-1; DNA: TGCGCCAGCAGCCCTTCAGACTCGTCCTGGGGAAACACCATATATTTT; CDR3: CASSPSDSSWGNTIYF
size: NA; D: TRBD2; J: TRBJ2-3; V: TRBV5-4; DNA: TGTGCCAGCAGCTTTAAGCGGGGGACAGATACGCAGTATTTT; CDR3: CASSFKRGTDTQYF
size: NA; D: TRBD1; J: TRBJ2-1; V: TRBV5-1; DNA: TGCGCCAGCAGACCGGGACAGGGGGCTAATGAGCAGTTCTTC; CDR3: CASRPGQGANEQFF
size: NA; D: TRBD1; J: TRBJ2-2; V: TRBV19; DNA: TGTGCCAGCCGGGACAGGGGGAGCCTGGGGGAGCTGTTTTTT; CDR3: CASRDRGSLGELFF
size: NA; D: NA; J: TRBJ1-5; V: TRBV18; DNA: TGTGCCAGCTCACCAAGGGGAGCCCAAGTGGGCAATCAGCCCCAGCATTTT; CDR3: CASSPRGAQVGNQPQHF
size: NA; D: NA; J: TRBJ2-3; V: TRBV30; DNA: TGTGCCTGGAGCACGCCACCAACGCAGTATTTT; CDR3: CAWSTPPTQYF
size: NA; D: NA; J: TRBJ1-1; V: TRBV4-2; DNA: TGTGCCAGCAGCCAAAGGGGGGGGGCAGGGCCGAACACTGAAGCTTTCTTT; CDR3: CASSQRGGAGPNTEAFF
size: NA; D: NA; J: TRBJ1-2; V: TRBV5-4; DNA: TGTGCCAGCAGCGAACTAACGTATGGCTACACCTTC; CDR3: CASSELTYGYTF
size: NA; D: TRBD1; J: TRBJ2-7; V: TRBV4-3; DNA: TGCGCCAGCAGCCATACCGGGACAGGGGAGTACGAGCAGTACTTC; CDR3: CASSHTGTGEYEQYF
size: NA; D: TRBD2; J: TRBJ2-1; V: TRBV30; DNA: TGTGCCTGGAATCGTGGCGGGGGCTACAATGAGCAGTTCTTC; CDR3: CAWNRGGGYNEQFF
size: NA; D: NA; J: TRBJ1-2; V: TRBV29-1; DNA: TGCAGCGTTGGTCAGGGCTATGGCTACACCTTC; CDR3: CSVGQGYGYTF
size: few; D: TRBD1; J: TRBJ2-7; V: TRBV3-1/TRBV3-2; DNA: TGTGCCAGCAGCTTAACCGGGACAGGGGACTACGAGCAGTACTTC; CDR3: CASSLTGTGDYEQYF
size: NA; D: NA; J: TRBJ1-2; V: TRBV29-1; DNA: TGCAGCGCAATAACAGGGCTTGACGGCTACACCTTC; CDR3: CSAITGLDGYTF
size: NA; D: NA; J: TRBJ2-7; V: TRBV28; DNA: TGTGCCAGCAGTTTTCCGGGAAAGGGTGCGCAGTACTTC; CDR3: CASSFPGKGAQYF
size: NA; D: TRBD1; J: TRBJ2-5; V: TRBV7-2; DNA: TGTGCCAGCAGCCGGGACAGGTACCAAGAGACCCAGTACTTC; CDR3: CASSRDRYQETQYF
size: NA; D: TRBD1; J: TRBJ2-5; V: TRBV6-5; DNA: TGTGCCAGCAGGGACGACAGGGGCCAAGAGACCCAGTACTTC; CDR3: CASRDDRGQETQYF
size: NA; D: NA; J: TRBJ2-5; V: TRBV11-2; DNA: TGTGCCAGCAGCCTCATGTGGGAGACCCAGTACTTC; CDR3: CASSLMWETQYF
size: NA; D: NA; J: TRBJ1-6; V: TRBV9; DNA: TGTGCCAGCACAGTTGATCGCTATAATTCACCCCTCCACTTT; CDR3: CASTVDRYNSPLHF
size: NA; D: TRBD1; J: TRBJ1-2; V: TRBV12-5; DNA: TGTGCTAGTGGTTTGAACAGGGGTTTTTGGGGCTACACCTTC; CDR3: CASGLNRGFWGYTF
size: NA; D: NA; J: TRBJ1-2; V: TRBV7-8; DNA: TGTGCCAGCAGCTTAAGCATCCGCGACCCGAGCTACACCTTC; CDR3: CASSLSIRDPSYTF
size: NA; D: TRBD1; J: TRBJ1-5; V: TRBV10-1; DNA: TGCGCCAGCAGAGGGTGGGACAGGGGGCAGGGTAATCAGCCCCAGCATTTT; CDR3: CASRGWDRGQGNQPQHF